The 2 T cell receptor beta chains below were found in one sample sequenced in a study of long-term antiretroviral therapy in people with HIV. immunoSEQ v3.0 was run at survey level. Some clones are missing from TCRdb's copy, which holds only in-frame ones; the method was immunoSEQ multiplex PCR. The table has around 20,000 clones, roughly 80% seen once. Sequencing used unsorted PBMCs, obtained 0.9 years after starting antiretroviral therapy. The receptors stem from a man aged 18 to 30 with HIV.

The V gene is TRBV5-6, the J gene TRBJ2-1; no clear D gene. V lost 0 bases to trimming and J lost 2 bases, with 9 bases between them. CDR3 size: 15 residues. The germline gives CDR1 SGHDT, CDR2 YYEEEE. The CDR3, as DNA: TGTGCCAGCAGCTTGGAGGAGAGTCCCTACAATGAGCAGTTCTTC. Translated, it gives CASSLEESPYNEQFF.

V and J are TRBV11-3 and TRBJ2-1, with 12 bases identical to TRBD2. The CDR3 sequence is 14 residues long. J gave up 9 bases and V 5 bases, and 5 bases lay outside the gene matches. Germline V gene data show CDR1 as SGHNT and CDR2 as YENEEA. The CDR3 is CASSPLAGGSEQFF. The CDR3, as DNA: TGTGCCAGCAGCCCTCTAGCGGGGGGGAGTGAGCAGTTCTTC.